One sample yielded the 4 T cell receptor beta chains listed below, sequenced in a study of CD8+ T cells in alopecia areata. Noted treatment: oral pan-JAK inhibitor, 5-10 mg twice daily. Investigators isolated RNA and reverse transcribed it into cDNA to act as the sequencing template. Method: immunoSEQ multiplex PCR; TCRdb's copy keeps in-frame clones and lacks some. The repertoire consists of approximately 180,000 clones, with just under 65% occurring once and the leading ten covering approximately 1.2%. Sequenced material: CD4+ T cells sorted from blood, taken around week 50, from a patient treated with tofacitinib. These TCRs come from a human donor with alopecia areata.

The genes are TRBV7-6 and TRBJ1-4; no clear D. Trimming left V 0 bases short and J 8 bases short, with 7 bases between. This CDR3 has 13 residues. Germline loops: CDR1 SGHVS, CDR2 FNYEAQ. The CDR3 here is CASSLAESEKLFF. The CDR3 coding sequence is TGTGCCAGCAGCTTAGCCGAATCGGAAAAACTGTTTTTT. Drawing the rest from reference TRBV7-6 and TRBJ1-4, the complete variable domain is GAGVSQSPRYKVTKRGQDVALRCDPISGHVSLYWYRQALGQGPEFLTYFNYEAQQDKSGLPNDRFSAERPEGSISTLTIQRTEQRDSAMYRCASSLAESEKLFFGSGTQLSVL.

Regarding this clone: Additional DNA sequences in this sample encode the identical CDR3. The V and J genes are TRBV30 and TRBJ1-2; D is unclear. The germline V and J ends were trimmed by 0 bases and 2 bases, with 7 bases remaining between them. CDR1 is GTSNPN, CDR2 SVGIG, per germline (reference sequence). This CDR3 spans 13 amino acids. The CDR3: CAWSVSRNYGYTF. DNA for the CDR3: TGTGCCTGGAGTGTGTCACGGAACTATGGCTACACCTTC.

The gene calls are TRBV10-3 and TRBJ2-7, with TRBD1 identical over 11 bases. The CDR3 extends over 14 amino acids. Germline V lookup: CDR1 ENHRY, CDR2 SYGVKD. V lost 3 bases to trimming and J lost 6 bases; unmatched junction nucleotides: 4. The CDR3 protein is CAISDRDRGSEQYF. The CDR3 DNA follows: TGTGCCATCAGTGATCGGGACAGGGGGTCCGAGCAGTACTTC.

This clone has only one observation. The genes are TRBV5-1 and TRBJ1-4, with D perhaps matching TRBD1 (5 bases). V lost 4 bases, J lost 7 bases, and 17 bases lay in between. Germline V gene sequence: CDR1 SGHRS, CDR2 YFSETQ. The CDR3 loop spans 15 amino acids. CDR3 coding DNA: TGCGCCAGCAGCCTATCCGGGACGGTAGGTGAAAAACTGTTTTTT. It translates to CASSLSGTVGEKLFF.